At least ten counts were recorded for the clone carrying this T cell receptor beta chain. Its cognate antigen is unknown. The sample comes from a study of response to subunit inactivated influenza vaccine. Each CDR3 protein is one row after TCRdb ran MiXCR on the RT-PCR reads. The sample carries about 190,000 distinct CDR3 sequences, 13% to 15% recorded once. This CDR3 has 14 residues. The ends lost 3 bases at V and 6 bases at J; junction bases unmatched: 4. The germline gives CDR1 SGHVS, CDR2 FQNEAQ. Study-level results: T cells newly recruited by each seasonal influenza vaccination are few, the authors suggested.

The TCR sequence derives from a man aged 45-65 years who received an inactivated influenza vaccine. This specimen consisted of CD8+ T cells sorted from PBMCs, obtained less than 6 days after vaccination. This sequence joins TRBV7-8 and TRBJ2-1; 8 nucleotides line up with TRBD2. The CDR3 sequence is CASSFGLAVNEQFF. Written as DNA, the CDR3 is TGTGCCAGCAGCTTTGGACTAGCAGTCAATGAGCAGTTCTTC.